The 20 T cell receptor beta chains reported below all come from one sample, sequenced in a study of T cells in Graves' hyperthyroidism and ophthalmopathy. Amplified TCR beta CDR3 regions derived from RNA transcripts. A set of HTBI primers served as the primers for a first-round RT-PCR of the TCR CDR3. One entry per CDR3 protein results from TCRdb running MiXCR on the multiplex PCR reads. Among 340,000 or so distinct CDR3 sequences listed, roughly a fifth were seen once. Specimen: blood. These receptors came from a woman in her forties or fifties with Graves' hyperthyroidism.

This clonotype was detected many times. V gene TRBV3-1 combines with J gene TRBJ2-1; unclear D gene. V lost 0 bases and J lost 0, with 6 bases in between. This CDR3 region has 15 residues. The germline CDR1 and CDR2 sequences are LGHDT and YNNKEL (reference sequence). The CDR3 loop is CASSQDARSYNEQFF. DNA of the CDR3: TGTGCCAGCAGCCAAGATGCCCGCTCCTACAATGAGCAGTTCTTC.

This clonotype was seen ten or more times. V gene TRBV28 combines with J gene TRBJ1-1; possibly TRBD1 for D (6 bases). Germline V CDR1 and CDR2: MDHEN, SYDVKM. The V end lost 3 bases, the J end lost 3 bases, and 14 bases lay between the germline ends. The CDR3 runs to 15 residues. The CDR3 here is CASSLAGHMDTEAFF. The CDR3 DNA reads as TGTGCCAGCAGTTTGGCGGGACATATGGACACTGAAGCTTTCTTT.

As regards this clonotype: One base away lies a much larger clone, so this may be a sequencing read error. V usage is TRBV11-2 and J usage is TRBJ2-7; D remains ambiguous. The CDR3 totals 13 residues. Germline values: CDR1 SGHAT, CDR2 FQNNGV. CDR3 coding DNA: TGTGCCAGCAGCCGCGAGAGTATCTACGAGCAGCACTTC. Its protein is CASSRESIYEQHF.

This clonotype is a singleton in its sample. The chain has TRBV24-1 and TRBJ2-1, with D maybe TRBD1 (6 bases). V lost 0 bases, J lost 4 bases, and 6 bases lay in between. CDR3 length equals 14 residues. Germline V gives CDR1 KGHDR, CDR2 SFDVKD. For the CDR3, the DNA is TGTGCCACCAGTGATTTGAGGGGGTACAATGAGCAGTTCTTC. Translation: CATSDLRGYNEQFF.

This sequence joins TRBV20-1 and TRBJ1-2; 7 bases agree with TRBD1. CDR1 is DFQATT, CDR2 SNEGSKA, per germline (reference sequence). The CDR3 sequence is 13 residues long. V was pared by 5 bases and J by 7 bases, with 10 bases of the junction left unmatched. Written as DNA, the CDR3 is TGCAGTGCTGAAGACAGGGATAGCTCTGGCTACACCTTC. As protein: CSAEDRDSSGYTF.

This clonotype was recorded many times. CDR3 sequence: CASSGGNEQFF. The CDR3 DNA sequence: TGTGCCAGCAGTGGGGGGAATGAGCAGTTCTTC. The chain carries TRBV2 and TRBJ2-1; D could derive from TRBD1 or TRBD2 (5 bases each). Germline-derived CDR1 and CDR2 are SNHLY and FYNNEI. The CDR3 covers 11 residues. Trimming cost V 4 bases and J 7 bases, with 5 bases left between them.

This clonotype was seen a few times. The chain carries TRBV20-1 and TRBJ2-4; D is unresolved. V was shortened by 0 bases and J by 0 bases, with 12 bases between the two germline ends. This CDR3 is built from 16 residues. CDR1 and CDR2 (germline): DFQATT, SNEGSKA (reference sequence). The DNA of the CDR3 is TGCAGTGCTAGAGATCAACGATTACTAGCCAAAAACATTCAGTACTTC. Translated, it gives CSARDQRLLAKNIQYF.

This clonotype was counted at least ten times. The chain links TRBV28 to TRBJ1-4; D is undetermined. V was clipped by 8 bases and J by 5 bases, with 9 bases between them. Germline V gives CDR1 MDHEN, CDR2 SYDVKM. This CDR3 is built from 12 residues. The CDR3 loop is CASGRSNEKLFF. The CDR3, as DNA: TGTGCCAGCGGGAGGTCGAATGAAAAACTGTTTTTT.

This clonotype was counted a few times. The CDR3 DNA sequence: TGTGCCAGCAGCTTGGTTGAGGGAGGGAAGAACACTGAAGCTTTCTTT. Translated, it gives CASSLVEGGKNTEAFF. This chain joins TRBV5-6 and TRBJ1-1; D not resolved. This CDR3 has 16 amino acids. Trimming took off 0 bases at V and 1 base at J, with 13 bases between the two ends. Germline CDR1 and CDR2: SGHDT and YYEEEE.

The rearrangement joins TRBV4-3 to TRBJ2-7; 10 nucleotides agree with TRBD2. The germline V gene has CDR1 LGHNA and CDR2 YSLEER. The CDR3 is made up of 15 amino acids. Trimming removed 1 base from V and 4 bases from J; junction bases left unmatched: 4. This CDR3 reads CASSQALAGVYEQYF. CDR3 nucleotide sequence: TGCGCCAGCAGCCAAGCTCTAGCGGGGGTTTACGAGCAGTACTTC.

This clonotype was observed at least ten times. A read error is likely, as this CDR3 ends without the conserved phenylalanine or tryptophan. This rearrangement joins TRBV11-3 to TRBJ2-1; 12 bases line up with TRBD2. Germline CDR1 SGHNT, CDR2 YENEEA. There are 16 residues in the CDR3. Trimming at V came to 5 bases and at J to 1 base, leaving 3 bases not matched to a gene. This CDR3 reads CASSLGLAGSYNEQFL. For the CDR3, the DNA is TGTGCCAGCAGCCTAGGACTAGCGGGGTCCTACAATGAGCAGTTCCTC.

This clonotype was detected many times. The gene calls are TRBV11-2 and TRBJ2-1; the D gene is possibly TRBD2 (5 bases). The CDR3 has 12 amino acids. Germline V gene sequence: CDR1 SGHAT, CDR2 FQNNGV. Trimming took 1 base from V and 15 from J, leaving 13 bases between them. For the CDR3, the DNA is TGTGCCAGCAGCTTAGTTGTCGGGAACGCGTTCTTC. It is translated as CASSLVVGNAFF.

In this sample, this clonotype turned up a few times. V is TRBV5-1 and J is TRBJ1-5; D is undetermined. Germline values: CDR1 SGHRS, CDR2 YFSETQ. The CDR3 extends over 14 amino acids. V shed 5 bases and J shed 5 bases, with 14 bases lying between them. This chain's CDR3 is CASSSGPSDQPQHF. For the CDR3, the DNA is TGCGCCAGCAGTTCTGGACCGAGCGATCAGCCCCAGCATTTT.

This clonotype was counted at least ten times. The chain carries TRBV30 and TRBJ1-5; D gene uncertain. The V and J ends lost 1 base and 0 bases respectively, with 4 bases between them. Germline loops: CDR1 GTSNPN, CDR2 SVGIG (reference sequence). The CDR3 is 13 amino acids. Written as DNA, the CDR3 is TGTGCCTGGAGTGAGGGTAGCAATCAGCCCCAGCATTTT. Protein sequence: CAWSEGSNQPQHF.

This clonotype was counted ten times or more. One end of the junction does not line up with germline, which may come from a read error. V is TRBV12-3 or TRBV12-4 and J is TRBJ1-2; no definite D call. This CDR3 spans 12 amino acids. The CDR3, as DNA: TGTGCCAGCAGCTTAGGTTCCTATGGCTACACCTTC. Protein product: CASSLGSYGYTF.

This clonotype has at least ten counts. The genes are TRBV29-1 and TRBJ2-7; 7 nucleotides line up with TRBD2. V shed 4 bases, J shed 4 bases, and the junction held 1 base outside the gene matches. This CDR3 spans 11 amino acids. Germline lookup yields CDR1 SQVTM and CDR2 ANQGSEA. CDR3 coding DNA: TGCAGCGTTGGGGAGGGGTACGAGCAGTACTTC. This gives the protein CSVGEGYEQYF.

This clonotype has a count of ten or more. V usage is TRBV7-9 and J usage is TRBJ2-2; D might be TRBD1 or TRBD2, each matching 5 bases. The CDR3 has 15 residues. CDR1 SEHNR and CDR2 FQNEAQ come from the germline V gene (reference sequence). Trimming cost V 6 bases and J 2 bases, with 13 bases left between them. CDR3 amino acids: CASRPGDANTGELFF. The CDR3 nucleotides are TGTGCCAGCAGACCCGGGGACGCTAACACCGGGGAGCTGTTTTTT.

At least ten counts were recorded for this clonotype. The chain has TRBV3-1 and TRBJ1-6; D is undetermined. CDR1 and CDR2 (germline): LGHDT, YNNKEL (reference sequence). There are 15 residues in the CDR3. The V end was cut by 1 base, the J end by 4 bases, with 8 bases between. CDR3 coding DNA: TGTGCCAGCAGCCAAGCCACAAGTTATAATTCACCCCTCCACTTT. It yields the protein CASSQATSYNSPLHF.

The chain carries TRBV12-3 or TRBV12-4 and TRBJ2-5; TRBD2 matches 12 bases. The ends lost 3 bases at V and 5 bases at J; junction bases unmatched: 10. This CDR3 contains 17 residues. This CDR3 reads CASSFETSGSFGETQYF. The CDR3 DNA sequence: TGTGCCAGCAGTTTCGAGACTAGCGGGAGTTTTGGGGAGACCCAGTACTTC.

This clonotype was counted at least ten times. J is TRBJ2-5 and V is TRBV28, with 8 positions matching TRBD1. The V gene's germline CDR1 is MDHEN and CDR2 SYDVKM. The CDR3 has 16 amino acids. V lost 5 bases, J lost 1 base, and 9 bases stayed unmatched. Here the CDR3 DNA reads TGTGCCAGCAGTCCATTGTCCAGGGGGCGCCAAGAGACCCAGTACTTC. It yields the protein CASSPLSRGRQETQYF. Full variable domain (missing parts from reference TRBV28 and TRBJ2-5): DVKVTQSSRYLVKRTGEKVFLECVQDMDHENMFWYRQDPGLGLRLIYFSYDVKMKEKGDIPEGYSVSREKKERFSLILESASTNQTSMYLCASSPLSRGRQETQYFGPGTRLLVL.